This T cell receptor (beta chain) stems from a study of technical replicates of blood from a few donors. V shed 3 bases, J shed 4 bases, and the junction held 9 bases outside the gene matches. Germline CDR1 is MDHEN and CDR2 is SYDVKM. The CDR3 sequence is 17 residues long. Only in-frame clones appear in the TCRdb table, and some are missing; sequencing was by immunoSEQ multiplex PCR. The repertoire holds almost 90,000 clones, approximately 93% seen once, with around 0.22% in the top ten. V gene TRBV28 combines with J gene TRBJ2-5, with 12 nucleotides matching TRBD2. The sample was T cells isolated from PBMCs. This receptor was taken from a human donor in good health. The CDR3 bases are TGTGCCAGCAGTTTCTCCGGACTAGCGGGACCAGGAGAGACCCAGTACTTC. Translated, it gives CASSFSGLAGPGETQYF.